This passage covers 8 T cell receptor beta chains from one sample sequenced in a study of metastatic and nonmetastatic thyroid tumors. With MiXCR, TCRdb reprocessed the PCR reads. Here the sample spans 31,000 or so clones, around 15% being singletons. Thyroid surgery took place with no prior treatment in any patient. Sequencing was carried out using blood. Source of these receptors: a female donor with papillary thyroid cancer or a benign thyroid nodule (not recorded which). Some clones in this sample may be carry-over from other donors' samples.

This sequence joins TRBV9 and TRBJ2-5; D might be TRBD1 (6 bases). V shed 6 bases and J shed 4 bases, with 22 bases lying between them. CDR3 length: 16 amino acids. Germline V gives CDR1 SGDLS, CDR2 YYNGEE. The CDR3 is CASIIGVGAGAETQYF. DNA of the CDR3: TGTGCCAGCATCATCGGAGTGGGGGCTGGGGCAGAGACCCAGTACTTC.

This clone was seen at least ten times. The V and J genes are TRBV7-2 and TRBJ1-4; maybe TRBD1 (5 bases). The V gene's germline CDR1 is SGHTA and CDR2 FQGNSA. V lost 5 bases to trimming and J lost 0 bases, with 19 bases between them. This CDR3 region has 18 residues. CDR3 loop: CASSPIRPGTATNEKLFF. In DNA, the CDR3 is TGTGCCAGCAGCCCCATCCGACCGGGGACCGCAACTAATGAAAAACTGTTTTTT. The entire variable domain, with the rest obtained from reference TRBV7-2 and TRBJ1-4, is as follows: GAGVSQSPSNKVTEKGKDVELRCDPISGHTALYWYRQSLGQGLEFLIYFQGNSAPDKSGLPSDRFSAERTGGSVSTLTIQRTQQEDSAVYLCASSPIRPGTATNEKLFFGSGTQLSVL.

This clone occurred many times. CDR3 residues: CSVPMNTEAFF. In DNA form, the CDR3 reads TGCAGCGTCCCCATGAACACTGAAGCTTTCTTT. The chain has TRBV29-1 and TRBJ1-1; D gene uncertain. The germline gives CDR1 SQVTM, CDR2 ANQGSEA. The CDR3 runs 11 residues. Trimming shortened V by 6 bases and J by 0 bases, and 5 bases separated the two germline ends. The complete variable domain, with remaining parts taken from reference TRBV29-1 and TRBJ1-1, reads SAVISQKPSRDICQRGTSLTIQCQVDSQVTMMFWYRQQPGQSLTLIATANQGSEATYESGFVIDKFPISRPNLTFSTLTVSNMSPEDSSIYLCSVPMNTEAFFGQGTRLTVV.

The CDR3, as DNA: TGTGCCAGCAGTTACGAAGGGGTGGGGGGTATGGGTAATCTTGAAGCTTTCTTT. It yields the protein CASSYEGVGGMGNLEAFF. The chain links TRBV6-2 or TRBV6-3 to TRBJ1-1; tentative D call: TRBD1 (5 bases). Germline V gives CDR1 MNHEY, CDR2 SVGEGT. V lost 2 bases, J lost 7 bases, and 26 bases lay in between. The CDR3 has 18 amino acids.

The table lists this clone with many counts. The rearrangement joins TRBV20-1 to TRBJ1-2, with 7 positions matching TRBD1. The length of the CDR3 is 17 residues. Per the germline V gene, CDR1 is DFQATT and CDR2 is SNEGSKA (reference sequence). Losses at the gene ends were 3 bases for V and 4 bases for J; bases not matched to a gene: 17. CDR3 protein: CSARGLTGISRSYGYTF. CDR3 in DNA: TGCAGTGCTAGGGGTTTGACAGGGATAAGCCGATCCTATGGCTACACCTTC.

The genes are TRBV28 and TRBJ2-7; a possible D gene is TRBD1 (8 bases). Germline values: CDR1 MDHEN, CDR2 SYDVKM. The CDR3 loop spans 15 amino acids. V lost 2 bases to trimming and J lost 2 bases, with 13 bases between them. In nucleotides, the CDR3 is TGTGCCAGCAGTTTAACAGGGGGGGGGCCCTACGAGCAGTACTTC. Protein sequence: CASSLTGGGPYEQYF. The whole variable domain, remainder taken from reference TRBV28 and TRBJ2-7, is DVKVTQSSRYLVKRTGEKVFLECVQDMDHENMFWYRQDPGLGLRLIYFSYDVKMKEKGDIPEGYSVSREKKERFSLILESASTNQTSMYLCASSLTGGGPYEQYFGPGTRLTVT.

Note on this clone: A much larger clone is a single base away; this may be a read error. Different DNA sequences within this sample yield the same CDR3. J is TRBJ2-5 and V is TRBV5-5; D is unclear. The germline V gene has CDR1 SGHKS and CDR2 YYEKEE (reference sequence). V lost 1 base and J lost 4, with 8 bases in between. This CDR3 spans 13 amino acids. CDR3 region: CASSLSASETQYF. As DNA, the CDR3 is TGTGCCAGCAGCTTGTCTGCGTCAGAGACCCAGTACTTC.

The gene calls are TRBV11-3 and TRBJ2-7, with 7 positions matching TRBD1. The germline CDR1 and CDR2 sequences are SGHNT and YENEEA. This CDR3 is 14 amino acids long. The J segment lost 3 bases and the V segment lost 5 bases, leaving 7 bases of the junction unmatched. DNA for the CDR3: TGTGCCAGCAGCACGCCGGGACAGAACTACGAGCAGTACTTC. Translating it yields CASSTPGQNYEQYF.